This section outlines one T cell receptor (beta chain) sequence together with its context. The sample belongs to a study of blood T cell repertoires in COVID-19. Measured with immunoSEQ multiplex PCR; TCRdb has only the in-frame clones, and not every one. The sample has over 75,000 clones, 90% seen once. Germline V gene sequence: CDR1 SGHDT, CDR2 YYEEEE. J was trimmed by 7 bases and V by 3 bases; bases with no gene match: 9. This CDR3 contains 16 residues. The sequenced material came from peripheral blood. The TCR originated in a man in his fifties or sixties with acute or convalescent COVID-19. V is TRBV5-6 and J is TRBJ2-1, with TRBD2 matching 11 bases. This CDR3 reads CASSSLGLAVRNEQFF. The CDR3 region has the DNA TGTGCCAGCAGCTCCCTGGGACTAGCGGTCCGTAATGAGCAGTTCTTC.